Listed here are 32 T cell receptor beta chains from one sample, sequenced in a study of CD8 T cells in Susac syndrome. cDNA came from around 0.5 to 1 ug RNA primed by random hexamers. TCRdb passed the immunoSEQ multiplex PCR reads through MiXCR, listing each CDR3 protein once. The table records hundreds of thousands of distinct CDR3 sequences, approximately 84% of them present only once. Sequencing was carried out using CD8+ T cells from PBMCs. The receptors originated from a human donor with multiple sclerosis.

Only a few counts were recorded for this clonotype. The rearrangement uses TRBV28 and TRBJ2-5; D not resolved. Trimming removed 3 bases at V and 5 bases at J, with 13 bases between. The CDR3 spans 14 residues. Per germline, CDR1 MDHEN and CDR2 SYDVKM. The CDR3 DNA reads as TGTGCCAGCAGTTTTTCTCCGGGTGGGGAGACCCAGTACTTC. Protein: CASSFSPGGETQYF.

The chain has TRBV12-5 and TRBJ1-1; D unclear. V was shortened by 0 bases and J by 1 base, with 12 bases between the two germline ends. CDR3 length: 16 amino acids. The germline V gene encodes CDR1 LGHNT and CDR2 FRNRAP. CDR3 region: CASGLVTPIRNTEAFF. As DNA, the CDR3 is TGTGCTAGTGGTTTGGTAACGCCCATAAGGAACACTGAAGCTTTCTTT.

The chain links TRBV14 to TRBJ2-3; D possibly uses TRBD1 or TRBD2 (6 bases each). V was clipped by 0 bases and J by 5 bases, with 18 bases between them. Germline CDR1 reads SGHDN; CDR2 reads FVKESK. CDR3 size: 17 residues. This chain's CDR3 is CASSQDRFQGRRDTQYF. CDR3 coding DNA: TGTGCCAGCAGCCAAGATCGGTTTCAGGGGAGGCGAGATACGCAGTATTTT. Full variable domain (remainder filled in from reference TRBV14 and TRBJ2-3): EAGVTQFPSHSVIEKGQTVTLRCDPISGHDNLYWYRRVMGKEIKFLLHFVKESKQDESGMPNNRFLAERTGGTYSTLKVQPAELEDSGVYFCASSQDRFQGRRDTQYFGPGTRLTVL.

The genes are TRBV2 and TRBJ2-3, with 8 bases matching TRBD2. The CDR3 extends over 13 amino acids. V gave up 10 bases and J gave up 4 bases; unmatched junction bases: 7. Germline CDR1 and CDR2: SNHLY and FYNNEI. CDR3: CANRGLAADTQYF. CDR3 coding DNA: TGTGCCAACAGAGGACTAGCAGCAGATACGCAGTATTTT.

The chain employs TRBV7-9 and TRBJ2-7, with D perhaps TRBD2 (6 bases). Germline CDR1 and CDR2: SEHNR and FQNEAQ (reference sequence). The CDR3 totals 13 residues. V was trimmed by 5 bases and J by 6 bases, leaving 14 bases between them. The CDR3 reads CASSPEGGPEQYF. Here the CDR3 DNA reads TGTGCCAGCAGCCCCGAAGGAGGGCCCGAGCAGTACTTC.

The V and J genes are TRBV20-1 and TRBJ2-1; 14 bases match TRBD2. The CDR3 totals 17 residues. After removal of 5 bases from V and 7 bases from J, the junction contained 13 bases not matched to a gene. Looked up from germline, CDR1 is DFQATT and CDR2 is SNEGSKA (reference sequence). CDR3 coding DNA: TGCAGTGCTCCGAGACGGGGACTAGCGGGAGTTAGGAATGAGCAGTTCTTC. Translated, it gives CSAPRRGLAGVRNEQFF.

The V gene is TRBV20-1, the J gene TRBJ1-1; D ambiguous. The germline gives CDR1 DFQATT, CDR2 SNEGSKA (reference sequence). The length of the CDR3 is 10 residues. Deletions cut 4 bases from V and 4 bases from J, with 4 bases between. The CDR3 nucleotides are TGCAGTGCTACACCCACTGAAGCTTTCTTT. Translating it yields CSATPTEAFF.

This clonotype was recorded a few times. The V gene is TRBV2, the J gene TRBJ2-7; D is perhaps TRBD1 (5 bases). The CDR3 length is 14 residues. V was trimmed by 7 bases and J by 0 bases, leaving 13 bases between them. Germline lookup yields CDR1 SNHLY and CDR2 FYNNEI. The CDR3 DNA follows: TGTGCCAGCACCTCTCACCAGGGCTCCTACGAGCAGTACTTC. Translation gives CASTSHQGSYEQYF. Drawing the rest from reference TRBV2 and TRBJ2-7, the complete variable domain is EPEVTQTPSHQVTQMGQEVILRCVPISNHLYFYWYRQILGQKVEFLVSFYNNEISEKSEIFDDQFSVERPDGSNFTLKIRSTKLEDSAMYFCASTSHQGSYEQYFGPGTRLTVT.

This clonotype was seen a single time. The chain joins TRBV15 to TRBJ1-5; D gene uncertain. V gave up 1 base and J gave up 7 bases, with 8 bases separating them. The CDR3 runs 13 residues. Per the germline V gene, CDR1 is LNHNV and CDR2 is YYDKDF (reference sequence). For the CDR3, the DNA is TGTGCCACCAGCAGAGGACGTGAGCAGCCCCAGCATTTT. It translates to CATSRGREQPQHF.

In its sample, this clonotype was seen once. V is TRBV14 and J is TRBJ2-4; D is unresolved. Per the germline V gene, CDR1 is SGHDN and CDR2 is FVKESK. The CDR3 is made up of 17 amino acids. The V end lost 4 bases, the J end lost 10 bases, and 26 bases lay between the germline ends. The CDR3 spells CASSRESLAGRLGIQYF. CDR3 nucleotides: TGTGCCAGCAGCCGAGAATCCCTTGCAGGCCGGTTGGGGATTCAGTACTTC. The full variable domain, rest sourced from reference TRBV14 and TRBJ2-4, is EAGVTQFPSHSVIEKGQTVTLRCDPISGHDNLYWYRRVMGKEIKFLLHFVKESKQDESGMPNNRFLAERTGGTYSTLKVQPAELEDSGVYFCASSRESLAGRLGIQYFGAGTRLSVL.

In regard to this clonotype: At one of its ends the junction is not consistent with the germline gene, which may arise from a read error. This chain links TRBV11-2 with TRBJ2-1, with 8 bases aligning to TRBD1. Germline V gives CDR1 SGHAT, CDR2 FQNNGV. There are 16 residues in the CDR3. The CDR3 reads CASSLSRTGSFNEQFF. The CDR3 region has the DNA TGTGCCAGCAGCTTATCCCGGACAGGGTCCTTCAATGAGCAGTTCTTC. Combining the CDR3 with reference TRBV11-2 and TRBJ2-1 gives the whole variable domain EAGVAQSPRYKIIEKRQSVAFWCNPISGHATLYWYQQILGQGPKLLIQFQNNGVVDDSQLPKDRFSAERLKGVDSTLKIQPAKLEDSAVYLCASSLSRTGSFNEQFFGPGTRLTVL.

J is TRBJ2-1 and V is TRBV6-5; a weak D match, TRBD2 (6 bases). The CDR3 length is 15 residues. V was shortened by 4 bases and J by 6 bases, with 16 bases between the two germline ends. The germline V gene has CDR1 MNHEY and CDR2 SVGAGI. The CDR3 reads CASSFPGLAANEQFF. CDR3 nucleotides: TGTGCCAGCAGTTTCCCGGGACTGGCGGCCAATGAGCAGTTCTTC.

CDR3 in amino acids: CASSGFGGQDQPQHF. The CDR3 coding sequence is TGTGCCAGCAGTGGCTTCGGGGGCCAGGATCAGCCCCAGCATTTT. The chain employs TRBV12-3 or TRBV12-4 and TRBJ1-5, with D possibly being TRBD1 (6 bases). V was cut by 5 bases and J by 5 bases, with 16 bases left in between. This CDR3 has 15 residues.

V and J are TRBV27 and TRBJ2-5; possibly TRBD1 or TRBD2 for D (5 bases each). V lost 1 base to trimming and J lost 5 bases, with 14 bases between them. The CDR3 consists of 15 residues. The germline V gene has CDR1 MNHEY and CDR2 SMNVEV (reference sequence). The CDR3 nucleotides read TGTGCCAGCAGTTTATTGGGGGTCTCCGGGGAGACCCAGTACTTC. Translated, it gives CASSLLGVSGETQYF.

The chain links TRBV7-9 to TRBJ2-1; TRBD2 matches at 9 bases. Germline values: CDR1 SEHNR, CDR2 FQNEAQ (reference sequence). V lost 5 bases to trimming and J lost 8 bases; unmatched junction nucleotides: 7. This CDR3 spans 14 amino acids. The CDR3 spells CASSLTSGWDEQFF. DNA for the CDR3: TGTGCCAGCAGCCTAACTAGCGGGTGGGATGAGCAGTTCTTC. The full variable domain, rest sourced from reference TRBV7-9 and TRBJ2-1, is DTGVSQNPRHKITKRGQNVTFRCDPISEHNRLYWYRQTLGQGPEFLTYFQNEAQLEKSRLLSDRFSAERPKGSFSTLEIQRTEQGDSAMYLCASSLTSGWDEQFFGPGTRLTVL.

This clonotype came up a few times. This chain joins TRBV11-2 and TRBJ2-7, with D unclear. Looked up from germline, CDR1 is SGHAT and CDR2 is FQNNGV. V dropped 5 bases and J dropped 4 bases, with 18 bases sitting between them. The CDR3 loop spans 15 amino acids. In DNA, the CDR3 is TGTGCCAGCAGCGAAACCGGAATACGATTATACGAGCAGTACTTC. Amino acids: CASSETGIRLYEQYF. The full variable domain, its missing parts supplied by reference TRBV11-2 and TRBJ2-7, is EAGVAQSPRYKIIEKRQSVAFWCNPISGHATLYWYQQILGQGPKLLIQFQNNGVVDDSQLPKDRFSAERLKGVDSTLKIQPAKLEDSAVYLCASSETGIRLYEQYFGPGTRLTVT.

This chain connects TRBV15 to TRBJ2-2, with 7 bases matching TRBD1. Trimming cost V 5 bases and J 3 bases; bases outside gene matches: 18. The CDR3 sequence is 19 residues long. Germline CDR1 is LNHNV and CDR2 is YYDKDF (reference sequence). The CDR3 loop reads CATSPLPTGAAFYTGELFF. The CDR3 DNA follows: TGTGCCACCAGCCCCCTTCCAACAGGGGCCGCCTTCTACACCGGGGAGCTGTTTTTT.

The DNA of the CDR3 is TGTGCCAGCAGCCCTAGAGCGGGAGCTCCCCTCCACGAGCAGTACTTC. This encodes CASSPRAGAPLHEQYF. This rearrangement joins TRBV5-5 to TRBJ2-7, with 8 bases matching TRBD2. The CDR3 has 16 residues. The germline V gene encodes CDR1 SGHKS and CDR2 YYEKEE (reference sequence). V lost 4 bases and J lost 5; bases outside the gene matches: 14.

The chain employs TRBV4-1 and TRBJ1-5; D unresolved. Trimming took off 0 bases at V and 7 bases at J, with 13 bases between the two ends. The CDR3 contains 15 residues. Germline lookup yields CDR1 MGHRA and CDR2 YSYEKL. The CDR3 spells CASSQDRGSKQPQHF. In DNA form, the CDR3 reads TGCGCCAGCAGCCAAGATAGAGGGAGTAAACAGCCCCAGCATTTT.

The gene calls are TRBV25-1 and TRBJ1-1; unclear D gene. There are 13 residues in the CDR3. Germline CDR1 MGHDK, CDR2 SYGVNS. Trimming left V 4 bases short and J 5 bases short, with 11 bases between. CDR3 in amino acids: CASSVGRRTEAFF. DNA of the CDR3: TGTGCCAGCAGTGTCGGCAGAAGGACTGAAGCTTTCTTT.

V gene TRBV5-1 combines with J gene TRBJ1-2; 7 bases agree with TRBD1. The V gene's germline CDR1 is SGHRS and CDR2 YFSETQ. The V segment lost 3 bases and the J segment 4 bases; nucleotides outside the gene matches: 15. This CDR3 comprises 17 residues. This CDR3 reads CASSYTGQPLVSYGYTF. The CDR3 DNA reads as TGCGCCAGCAGCTATACGGGACAGCCTTTAGTATCCTATGGCTACACCTTC. Filled out from reference TRBV5-1 and TRBJ1-2, the complete variable domain reads KAGVTQTPRYLIKTRGQQVTLSCSPISGHRSVSWYQQTPGQGLQFLFEYFSETQRNKGNFPGRFSGRQFSNSRSEMNVSTLELGDSALYLCASSYTGQPLVSYGYTFGSGTRLTVV.

This clonotype was observed once. V and J are TRBV7-8 and TRBJ2-3, with D maybe TRBD1 (5 bases). Trimming removed 7 bases at V and 3 bases at J, with 14 bases between. Germline CDR1 is SGHVS and CDR2 is FQNEAQ. This CDR3 has 14 residues. CDR3 protein: CASTQGVRTDTQYF. In nucleotides, the CDR3 is TGTGCCAGCACCCAGGGTGTAAGAACAGATACGCAGTATTTT. Combining the CDR3 with reference TRBV7-8 and TRBJ2-3 gives the whole variable domain GAGVSQSPRYKVAKRGQDVALRCDPISGHVSLFWYQQALGQGPEFLTYFQNEAQLDKSGLPSDRFFAERPEGSVSTLKIQRTQQEDSAVYLCASTQGVRTDTQYFGPGTRLTVL.

J is TRBJ2-3 and V is TRBV7-9; D might be TRBD2 (6 bases). Germline loops: CDR1 SEHNR, CDR2 FQNEAQ (reference sequence). The CDR3 consists of 13 residues. CDR3 residues: CALGLAPADTQYF. The CDR3, as DNA: TGTGCTTTGGGGCTAGCGCCGGCAGATACGCAGTATTTT.

The chain's CDR3 is CAISESTGYSNQPQHF. The CDR3 DNA reads as TGTGCCATCAGTGAGTCGACGGGATATAGCAATCAGCCCCAGCATTTT. J is TRBJ1-5 and V is TRBV10-3; D call uncertain. The CDR3 sequence is 16 residues long. Germline V gene data show CDR1 as ENHRY and CDR2 as SYGVKD. V lost 0 bases and J lost 0, with 9 bases in between.

A note on this clonotype: Compared with germline, one end of the junction differs, possibly owing to a read error. This chain uses TRBV4-2 with TRBJ1-5; perhaps TRBD1 as D (5 bases). Germline lookup yields CDR1 LGHNA and CDR2 YNFKEQ. The CDR3 spans 17 residues. The CDR3 here is CASSQQTVPKGNRPQHF. For the CDR3, the DNA is TGTGCCAGCAGCCAGCAGACAGTCCCTAAGGGCAATCGGCCCCAGCATTTT.

CDR3 amino acids: CASRDREDYGYTF. DNA for the CDR3: TGTGCCAGCAGGGACCGGGAGGACTATGGCTACACCTTC. The rearrangement uses TRBV7-9 and TRBJ1-2; no definite D call. CDR1 and CDR2 from the germline V gene are SEHNR and FQNEAQ (reference sequence). CDR3 length: 13 amino acids. The V gene lost 6 bases and the J gene lost 3 bases, with 11 bases spanning the gap.

This clonotype has a handful of counts. The chain is built from TRBV12-3 or TRBV12-4 and TRBJ2-5; D call uncertain. The CDR3 runs to 11 residues. Trimming removed 6 bases from V and 4 bases from J, with 6 bases in between. CDR3 sequence (DNA): TGTGCCAGCAGCAACGCAGAGACCCAGTACTTC. Its protein product is CASSNAETQYF.

The chain employs TRBV5-4 and TRBJ2-5; 9 positions agree with TRBD2. The CDR3 totals 15 residues. Germline lookup yields CDR1 SGHNT and CDR2 YYREEE (reference sequence). With 1 base clipped from V and 1 base from J, the junction kept 2 bases outside the gene matches. The CDR3 protein is CASSLKREVQETQYF. The CDR3 DNA reads TGTGCCAGCAGCTTGAAGCGGGAGGTCCAAGAGACCCAGTACTTC.

This clonotype was recorded once. V and J are TRBV28 and TRBJ1-5; the match to TRBD1 covers 9 bases. Germline V gene lookup returns CDR1 MDHEN and CDR2 SYDVKM. The V segment lost 4 bases and the J segment 6 bases; nucleotides outside the gene matches: 10. This CDR3 has 16 amino acids. CDR3 region: CASSSPGQGLSQPQHF. The CDR3 DNA is TGTGCCAGCAGTTCCCCGGGACAGGGTCTTAGTCAGCCCCAGCATTTT.

This chain uses TRBV7-8 with TRBJ2-5; D remains unclear. This CDR3 is 16 amino acids long. CDR1 is SGHVS, CDR2 FQNEAQ, per germline. Trimming cost V 1 base and J 2 bases, with 14 bases left between them. CDR3 DNA: TGTGCCAGCAGCTTAGTGTCGGGCGTTATACAAGAGACCCAGTACTTC. Its protein product is CASSLVSGVIQETQYF.

This chain links TRBV9 with TRBJ2-3; 8 nucleotides match TRBD2. In germline, CDR1 is SGDLS, CDR2 YYNGEE. J gave up 0 bases and V 4 bases, and 7 bases lay outside the gene matches. The CDR3 totals 16 residues. The CDR3 loop is CASSLQTSASTDTQYF. In DNA, the CDR3 is TGTGCCAGCAGCCTCCAGACTAGCGCTAGCACAGATACGCAGTATTTT.

The CDR3 DNA sequence: TGTGCCAGCAGCTTGTCCATTGCGGGAGGGGTAGACGAGCAGTACTTC. Translation gives CASSLSIAGGVDEQYF. V and J are TRBV5-4 and TRBJ2-7, with TRBD2 matching 9 bases. V lost 1 base, J lost 5 bases, and 10 bases stayed unmatched. Germline assignment: CDR1 SGHNT and CDR2 YYREEE (reference sequence). This CDR3 comprises 16 residues.